These 5 T cell receptor beta chains were all obtained from the same sample, sequenced in a study of blood T cell repertoires in COVID-19. Data came from immunoSEQ multiplex PCR; TCRdb stores just in-frame clones and leaves some out. The sample gives some 120,000 clones, 75% to 85% of which show up once; roughly 7.9% is in the top ten. Material: peripheral blood. Source of these receptors: a man aged 70-80 years with acute or convalescent COVID-19.

The chain recombines TRBV7-9 with TRBJ2-1; 9 bases fit TRBD2. There are 15 residues in the CDR3. Germline assignment: CDR1 SEHNR and CDR2 FQNEAQ (reference sequence). After removal of 5 bases from V and 6 bases from J, the junction contained 8 bases not matched to a gene. CDR3 nucleotides: TGTGCCAGCAGCAACGCAGCGGGGGGCCGCAATGAGCAGTTCTTC. It is translated as CASSNAAGGRNEQFF.

The rearrangement joins TRBV2 to TRBJ2-1; D remains unclear. The CDR3 has 11 residues. Germline V CDR1 and CDR2: SNHLY, FYNNEI. V dropped 8 bases and J dropped 7 bases, with 9 bases sitting between them. The CDR3, as DNA: TGTGCCAGCCTTCTAGGAAATGAGCAGTTCTTC. As protein: CASLLGNEQFF.

This chain joins TRBV28 and TRBJ2-7; possibly TRBD1 for D (6 bases). Germline V gives CDR1 MDHEN, CDR2 SYDVKM. This CDR3 has 15 residues. Trimming stripped 2 bases from V and 2 bases from J, with 13 bases between. CDR3 region: CASSLKAGETYEQYF. CDR3 bases: TGTGCCAGCAGTTTAAAGGCAGGGGAGACCTACGAGCAGTACTTC.

The table lists this clone with a few counts. V is TRBV27 and J is TRBJ2-7; D might be TRBD1 (5 bases). This CDR3 contains 13 residues. Trimming took off 0 bases at V and 4 bases at J, with 7 bases between the two ends. The germline V gene has CDR1 MNHEY and CDR2 SMNVEV (reference sequence). The CDR3 region is CASSLSRGYEQYF. As DNA, the CDR3 is TGTGCCAGCAGTTTATCAAGGGGATACGAGCAGTACTTC.

The chain couples TRBV5-1 to TRBJ1-1; D is possibly TRBD1 (6 bases). The germline gives CDR1 SGHRS, CDR2 YFSETQ. The CDR3 is 15 amino acids. With 6 bases removed from V and 5 bases from J, the gap between germline ends came to 20 bases. CDR3 sequence: CASNTPTGRETEAFF. CDR3 DNA sequence: TGCGCCAGCAACACCCCGACAGGTAGGGAAACTGAAGCTTTCTTT. Complete variable domain (other parts from reference TRBV5-1 and TRBJ1-1): KAGVTQTPRYLIKTRGQQVTLSCSPISGHRSVSWYQQTPGQGLQFLFEYFSETQRNKGNFPGRFSGRQFSNSRSEMNVSTLELGDSALYLCASNTPTGRETEAFFGQGTRLTVV.